This entry is about one T cell receptor beta chain. Its antigen is still unknown. Per-base quality was not reported, and no clone a single base away is much larger than it. The sample originates from a study of cytomegalovirus exposure and HLA in healthy donors (dated by TCRdb to about 2017). Notes on the research overall: According to an earlier analysis of around 600 of the donors, some 180 million T cells yielded 90 million to 130 million unique TCR beta sequences and approximately 280 Gb of sequence data. To predict cytomegalovirus infection status, the study brought together high-throughput TCR immunosequencing, statistical association of individual TCRs with disease status, and machine learning. Across 300 to 500 genotyped donors of the cohort, an average of roughly 230,000 unique TCR beta nucleotide sequences per donor were sequenced, and 15% to 20% of those sequences were non-productive. Genome-wide SNP genotypes for about 60% of the 666 donors were used in a later genetic analysis, which treated that subset as a discovery cohort. Class I and class II HLA loci were covered by the typing at four-digit resolution. An earlier analysis of 587 of the donors applied high-throughput TCR beta sequencing to assess whether each TCR beta V gene segment acted as functional or pseudogenic. The genetic ancestry cluster associated with self-reported Caucasian donors included 65% to 90% of the roughly 400 genotyped donors. Because of strong linkage in the cohort, a handful of DR-DQ haplotypes were treated as single units for association and clustering. In a later analysis, previously published TCR beta repertoires from 600 to 850 donors were re-analyzed and high-resolution HLA genotyping was added so that TCR occurrence patterns could be studied. The number of donors typed differed by locus, with 629-630 for A, B, C, DRB1 and DQB1, about 500 for DQA1, 600 to 610 for DPA1, and around 430 for DPB1. Besides the first cohort of 666 subjects, a separate validation cohort made up of 120 or so different subjects was used. The study profiled the T cell repertoires of about 720 subjects by immunosequencing and related them to cytomegalovirus serostatus. The later analysis used no new phenotypic data to find candidate immune exposures, relying instead on TCR beta sequences and their occurrence across donors. Donor age, sex, ethnicity and CMV serostatus were compiled together with the repertoire data. The study aimed to test whether cataloging public T cell receptors could reveal signatures of past pathogen exposure. About 310 gigabases of sequencing data and approximately 84 million unique TCR sequences were included in an early release covering several hundred HLA-typed donors. Every repertoire in the discovery cohort had been generated on one and the same sequencing platform.

Library method: the immunoSEQ multiplex PCR assay. A mixture of 60 forward primers for TCR Vbeta segments and 13 reverse primers for TCR Jbeta segments was used in the multiplex PCR. The CDR3 region of rearranged TCR beta genes was amplified from genomic DNA with a multiplex PCR assay. The Illumina HiSeq System was used to sequence the amplified TCR beta libraries as 87-base-pair reads. Concerning the study's data processing: A later analysis tallied 80 million to 95 million unique TCR beta chains across the 700 or so repertoires, and 10 million to 11 million of those chains were shared by two or more donors. Raw reads were error-corrected and collapsed into unique sequences by a nearest-neighbor algorithm in which closely related sequences were merged to remove PCR and sequencing errors. CDR3 sequences were aligned to IMGT reference sequences to assign V, D and J gene segments. For a sequence to be retained, a match of at least six nucleotides to both a V gene segment and a J gene segment was required. A rearrangement was called productive if the CDR3 had no stop codons and remained in frame with V and J, and every other rearrangement was called non-productive. Following IMGT convention, CDR3 was defined as the stretch from the second conserved V-encoded cysteine up to the conserved J-encoded phenylalanine. In an earlier analysis of around 540 of the donors, sequences lacking an unambiguous match to a single V gene segment were excluded. In an earlier analysis of a few hundred of the donors, a V segment was called functional when productive rearrangements were above 56.7%, and segregating when the standard deviation between donors exceeded 5%. A statistical classification framework was built for diagnosing cytomegalovirus status from the catalog of TCR beta chain sequences. In a later analysis, TCR nucleotide sequences were compared against IMGT/GENE-DB human TR gene sequences so that V and J genes could be assigned. Using the TCRdist pipeline, a later analysis assigned CDR3 sequences along with most-parsimonious VDJ recombination scenarios. In a later analysis, every TCR beta chain was defined by the combination of its CDR3 amino acid sequence and its V-gene family, and reads without a unique V-gene family were dropped. As a way to deal with suspected cross-contamination and a sequencing artifact, a later analysis dropped approximately 590 nucleotide sequences that were highly shared and had low generation probability. In a later analysis, a clonal expansion index for each public chain was calculated from normalized within-repertoire ranks of inferred template counts. A later analysis computed generation probabilities with a VDJ recombination model fitted to out-of-frame rearrangements, and checked the results against IGoR. In a later analysis, hypergeometric tests were used to score TCR-TCR, TCR-HLA and TCR-CMV co-occurrence, with a repertoire-size bias correction applied to TCR pairs. False discovery rates were estimated in a later analysis by permuting HLA or CMV assignments 20 times. In a later analysis, co-occurring TCRs were grouped using DBSCAN, and TCRdist sequence similarity was added for clustering within HLA-allele-positive subsets. For co-occurrence clustering, repertoires with fewer than 30,000 or more than 120,000 public chains were excluded, along with about five repertoires with anomalous nucleotide sharing. This immuneACCESS table, as held by TCRdb, lists in-frame sequences with V and J called but not all clones. Of the missing ones, under half trace to an unresolved V gene in checked studies; the others have no known cause. V, J and clone size are taken as reported in that table, and D and trimming were inferred from the DNA itself. The sample table holds some 130,000 clones, of which approximately 78% were seen once. The ten top clones hold about 3% of the sample.

In total, fewer than 750 healthy bone marrow donors made up the cohort. At the time of sampling, every cohort member was nominally healthy, though immune exposures that went unrecorded were likely present. CMV serostatus was recorded as positive for about 300 and negative for about 50% of the 666 cohort members, whereas no CMV serostatus was recorded for the donor in question. A peripheral blood sample was provided by each donor, and peripheral blood mononuclear cells were used for TCR beta sequencing. The Qiagen DNeasy Blood Extraction Kit was used to extract genomic DNA from the blood cell samples. Paper-wide results and their limitations: According to a later analysis, TCR association rates differed among HLA loci, with DRB1 alleles showing the most associated TCRs and HLA-C alleles showing the fewest. Correlated functional status among segregating V segments might reflect linkage disequilibrium, but an unknown experimental factor could not be ruled out. At a false discovery rate of 0.05, a later analysis linked 16,951 TCR beta sequences to specific HLA alleles. The 87-base-pair reads could not distinguish some IMGT-functional V segments, including TRBV6-2 and TRBV6-3, so those segments were excluded. In a later analysis, HLA-associated TCR beta chains were found to be more clonally expanded and to have lower generation probabilities than equally common non-associated chains. A further reported finding was that TCR beta sequences accurately predicted the HLA-A and HLA-B alleles for most subjects in the first cohort. According to a later genetic analysis, donors in an Asian-associated ancestry cluster had fewer N-insertions in productive TCRs than the approximately 670-donor mean. In an earlier analysis of some 550 of the donors, most TCR beta V segments were observed in productive rearrangements about 87% or about 30% of the time, broadly matching IMGT annotations. The classifier was reported to diagnose cytomegalovirus status with high specificity and sensitivity in both the original cohort and the validation cohort. According to the authors, the approach could potentially be generalized to other disease states and immunological phenotypes. Strong co-occurrence of HLA alleles, especially DR and DQ, made assigning TCR associations to individual alleles difficult. The sequencing pipeline was judged likely to have produced a cluster of highly shared sequence variants as a technical artifact. This cohort had only TCR beta chains sequenced, and the lack of alpha or paired-chain data limited which features could be detected. Because some donors lacked HLA typing at each locus, the association tests relied only on the typed subset. The study listed approximately 150 TCR beta chains as associated with cytomegalovirus. Sequencing depth was assumed to be roughly uniform across donors in the presence/absence analyses, though that assumption may not hold. In a later analysis, most CMV-associated TCR beta chains were found to appear HLA-restricted, with HLA associations seemingly driven largely by CMV exposure. A few of the identified cytomegalovirus-associated TCR beta chains were confirmed in vitro to be specific for cytomegalovirus antigens. For the cohort, immune exposure information was limited to CMV serostatus. Most TCR sequences were observed very rarely across donors, whereas some public TCRs were present in many individuals. The earlier analysis of nearly 600 of the donors excluded some 15 rarely observed V segments, including chromosome 9 orphons, because counts were too low. In a later analysis, several top co-occurrence clusters were reported to appear linked to parvovirus B19, influenza, CMV and Epstein-Barr virus. An association between a missense DCLRE1C variant and V-gene and J-gene trimming of TCR beta chains was found in a later genetic analysis and replicated in an independent cohort.

Ends trimmed: V by 9 bases, J by 5 bases; bases unmatched to a gene: 11. The cysteine opens and the phenylalanine closes a CDR3 of 14 amino acids. Kept here is only the CDR3 DNA, which spans 42 bases and is read in frame from base 1. The germline V gene gives CDR1 as SNHLY and CDR2 as FYNNEI. This receptor was identified in a human donor in good health. The sequence links TRBV2 to TRBJ2-3, with 7 middle bases fitting TRBD1. The material sequenced was PBMCs. CDR3 loop: CARGIRGRKDTQYF. The nucleotide sequence reads as follows: TGTGCCAGGGGGATTAGGGGGCGTAAAGATACGCAGTATTTT.